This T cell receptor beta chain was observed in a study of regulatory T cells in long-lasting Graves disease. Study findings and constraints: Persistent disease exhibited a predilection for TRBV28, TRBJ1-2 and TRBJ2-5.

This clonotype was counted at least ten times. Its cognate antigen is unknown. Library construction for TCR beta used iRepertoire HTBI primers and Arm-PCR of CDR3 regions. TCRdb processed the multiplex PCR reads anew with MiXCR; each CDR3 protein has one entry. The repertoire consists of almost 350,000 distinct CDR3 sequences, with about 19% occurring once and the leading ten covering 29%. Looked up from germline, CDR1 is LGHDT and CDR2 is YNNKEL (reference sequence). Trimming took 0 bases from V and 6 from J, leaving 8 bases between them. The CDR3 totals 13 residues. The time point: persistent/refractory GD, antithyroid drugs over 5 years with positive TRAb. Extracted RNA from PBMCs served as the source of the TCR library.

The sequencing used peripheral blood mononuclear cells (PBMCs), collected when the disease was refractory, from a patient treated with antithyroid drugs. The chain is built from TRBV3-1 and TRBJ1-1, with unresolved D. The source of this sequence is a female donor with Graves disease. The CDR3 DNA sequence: TGTGCCAGCAGCCAAGATGATAGGGCTGAAGCTTTCTTT. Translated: CASSQDDRAEAFF.